Listed below are T cell receptor beta chains from one sample, sequenced in a study of blood T cells in healthy people across ages. MiXCR, run by TCRdb on the 5' RACE reads, gives a single entry per CDR3 protein. This table has about 1.4 million distinct CDR3 sequences, approximately 59% appearing once. Sequenced input: blood. The source is a man between 18 and 29 years old in good health. The conserved cysteine and the conserved F or W are not part of the CDR3 here. Size tells how often a clone was seen (once, few, many) or the class of an expanded clone, and some rows leave it out.

size: NA
V: TRBV29-1
J: NA
CDR3: SVEAVNEQY

size: NA
V: TRBV11-2
J: TRBJ2-3
CDR3: ASSRFSGDAQY

size: NA
V: TRBV12-3/TRBV12-4
J: TRBJ1-1
CDR3: ASSTRERAEAF

size: few
V: TRBV13
J: TRBJ2-7
CDR3: ASSLSIEGDEQY

size: NA
V: TRBV12-3/TRBV12-4
J: TRBJ1-5
CDR3: ASSLGTLKGAYSNQPQH

size: NA
V: TRBV4-1
J: TRBJ2-2
CDR3: ASSGSGVNTGELF

size: NA
V: TRBV29-1
J: TRBJ2-1
CDR3: SVAVRGPTGDNEQF

size: NA
V: TRBV2
J: TRBJ1-4
CDR3: ASSARPRGPNEKLF

size: NA
V: TRBV25-1
J: TRBJ1-2
CDR3: ASSEQGAHNYGYT

size: NA
V: TRBV16
J: TRBJ1-2
CDR3: ASSQSVARGARLGYGYT

size: NA
V: TRBV3-1
J: NA
CDR3: ASSSQGRFANEQY

size: once
V: TRBV5-6
J: TRBJ2-3
CDR3: ASSSPAGTDTQY

size: NA
V: TRBV27
J: TRBJ1-1
CDR3: ASSLQGAVTEAF

size: NA
V: TRBV28
J: TRBJ2-7
CDR3: ASRTNSGAPYEQY

size: NA
V: TRBV30
J: TRBJ1-1
CDR3: AWDRGGTEAF

size: NA
V: TRBV27
J: NA
CDR3: ASSLLVGGKNIQY

size: NA
V: TRBV6-5
J: TRBJ2-1
CDR3: ASKALAGEAYNEQF

size: few
V: TRBV6-6
J: TRBJ2-1
CDR3: ASSYSRQLYNEQF

size: NA
V: TRBV20-1
J: TRBJ1-6
CDR3: SAIQARGNSPLH

size: once
V: TRBV7-2
J: TRBJ2-7
CDR3: ASRITSGLYEQY

size: NA
V: TRBV11-2
J: TRBJ1-2
CDR3: ASSSIRDSYGYT

size: NA
V: TRBV27
J: TRBJ1-4
CDR3: ASGGAVGLF

size: few
V: TRBV4-1
J: TRBJ1-6
CDR3: ASSQDDRTGYSPLH

size: few
V: TRBV5-1
J: TRBJ2-7
CDR3: ASNLAPRYEQY

size: few
V: TRBV3-1
J: TRBJ1-2
CDR3: ASSQVMESISYT

size: NA
V: TRBV4-2
J: TRBJ1-6
CDR3: ASSQGGFNSPLH

size: NA
V: TRBV5-1
J: TRBJ2-3
CDR3: ASSWTGTEPTDTQY

size: NA
V: TRBV15
J: TRBJ2-7
CDR3: ATSGQDKAYEQY

size: few
V: TRBV20-1
J: TRBJ2-4
CDR3: SARAGLENIQY

size: NA
V: TRBV30
J: TRBJ2-1
CDR3: AWSSGQEQF

size: NA
V: TRBV15
J: TRBJ2-1
CDR3: ATSPAYNEQF

size: NA
V: TRBV6-6
J: TRBJ1-4
CDR3: ASQEGGREKLF

size: few
V: TRBV29-1
J: TRBJ1-4
CDR3: SVEETVSEKLF

size: NA
V: TRBV20-1
J: TRBJ2-7
CDR3: SARSRGRYEQY

size: few
V: TRBV25-1
J: TRBJ1-2
CDR3: ASSSRQGYT